This TCR beta chain stems from a study of T cells in Graves' hyperthyroidism and ophthalmopathy. Study-wide context: Once the initial diagnosis was made, peripheral blood was obtained before any treatment.

Amplification targeted TCR beta CDR3 regions from RNA transcripts. Using the HTBI primer set, a first-round RT-PCR was run on the TCR CDR3. TCRdb itself ran the multiplex PCR reads through MiXCR, one entry per CDR3 protein. The data hold 95,000 to 110,000 distinct CDR3 sequences, with 15% to 20% observed a single time. The CDR3 is made up of 16 amino acids. V lost 2 bases and J lost 5; bases outside the gene matches: 9. Germline-derived CDR1 and CDR2 are MNHEY and SVGEGT. The chain links TRBV6-2 or TRBV6-3 to TRBJ2-3; TRBD1 matches 8 bases. The TCR was taken from a woman between 50 and 59 years old with Graves' hyperthyroidism. The sample was blood. CDR3 sequence: CASSYGRQGALDTQYF. DNA for the CDR3: TGTGCCAGCAGTTACGGCCGGCAGGGGGCTTTAGATACGCAGTATTTT.